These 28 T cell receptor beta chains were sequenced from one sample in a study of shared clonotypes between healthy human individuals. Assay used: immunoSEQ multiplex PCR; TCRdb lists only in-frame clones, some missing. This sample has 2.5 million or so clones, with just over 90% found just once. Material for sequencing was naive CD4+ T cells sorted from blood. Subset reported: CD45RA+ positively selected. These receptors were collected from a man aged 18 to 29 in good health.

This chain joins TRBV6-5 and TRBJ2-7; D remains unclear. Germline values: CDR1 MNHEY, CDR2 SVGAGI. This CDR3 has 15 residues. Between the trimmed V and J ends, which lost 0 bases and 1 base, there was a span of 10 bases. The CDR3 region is CASSYSRTPSYEQYF. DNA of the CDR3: TGTGCCAGCAGTTACTCTCGGACGCCTTCCTACGAGCAGTACTTC.

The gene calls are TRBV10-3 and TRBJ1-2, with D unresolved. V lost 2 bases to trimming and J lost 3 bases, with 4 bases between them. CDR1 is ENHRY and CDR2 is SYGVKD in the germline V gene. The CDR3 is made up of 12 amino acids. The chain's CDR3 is CAISERDYGYTF. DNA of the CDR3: TGTGCCATCAGTGAGAGGGACTATGGCTACACCTTC.

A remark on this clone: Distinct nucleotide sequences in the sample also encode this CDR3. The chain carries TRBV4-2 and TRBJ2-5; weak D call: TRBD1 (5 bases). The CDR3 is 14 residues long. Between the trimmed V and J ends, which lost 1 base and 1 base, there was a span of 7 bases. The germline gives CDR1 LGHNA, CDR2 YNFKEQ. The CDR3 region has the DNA TGTGCCAGCAGCCAAGTTACAGGCCAAGAGACCCAGTACTTC. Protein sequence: CASSQVTGQETQYF.

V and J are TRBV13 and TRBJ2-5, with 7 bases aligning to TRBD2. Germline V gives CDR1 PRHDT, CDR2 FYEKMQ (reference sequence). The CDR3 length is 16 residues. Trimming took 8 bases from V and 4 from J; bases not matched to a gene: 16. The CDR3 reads CASSRSGWGGGETQYF. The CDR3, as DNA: TGTGCCAGCTCGAGGAGCGGGTGGGGGGGAGGAGAGACCCAGTACTTC.

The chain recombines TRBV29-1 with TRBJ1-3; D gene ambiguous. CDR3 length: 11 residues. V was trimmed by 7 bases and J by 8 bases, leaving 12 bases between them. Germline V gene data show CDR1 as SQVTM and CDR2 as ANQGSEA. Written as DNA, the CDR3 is TGCAGCGCCGGGCCGGGTGACACCATATATTTT. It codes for CSAGPGDTIYF.

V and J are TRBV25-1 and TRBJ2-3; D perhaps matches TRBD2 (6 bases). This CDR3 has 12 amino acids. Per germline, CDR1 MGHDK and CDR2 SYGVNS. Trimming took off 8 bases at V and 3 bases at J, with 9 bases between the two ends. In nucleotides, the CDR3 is TGTGCCAGCCGGGAGCAGACAGATACGCAGTATTTT. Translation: CASREQTDTQYF.

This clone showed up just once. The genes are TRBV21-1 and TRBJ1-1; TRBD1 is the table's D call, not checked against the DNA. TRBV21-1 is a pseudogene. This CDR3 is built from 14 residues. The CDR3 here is CASSQGRGITEAFF. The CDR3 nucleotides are TGTGCCAGCAGCCAAGGCAGGGGTATCACTGAAGCTTTCTTT.

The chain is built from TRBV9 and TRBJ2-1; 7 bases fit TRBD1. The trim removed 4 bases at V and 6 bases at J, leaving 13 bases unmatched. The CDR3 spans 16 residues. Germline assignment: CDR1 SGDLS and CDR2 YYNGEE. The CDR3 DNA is TGTGCCAGCAGCCCACAGGGACAGCCTCTCGCCAATGAGCAGTTCTTC. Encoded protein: CASSPQGQPLANEQFF.

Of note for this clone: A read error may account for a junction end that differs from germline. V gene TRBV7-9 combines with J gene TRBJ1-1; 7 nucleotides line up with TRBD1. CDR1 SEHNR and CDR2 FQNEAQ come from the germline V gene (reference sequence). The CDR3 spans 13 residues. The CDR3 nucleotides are TGTGTCAGCAGGGGGGCCATGAACACTGAAGCTTTCTTT. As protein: CVSRGAMNTEAFF.

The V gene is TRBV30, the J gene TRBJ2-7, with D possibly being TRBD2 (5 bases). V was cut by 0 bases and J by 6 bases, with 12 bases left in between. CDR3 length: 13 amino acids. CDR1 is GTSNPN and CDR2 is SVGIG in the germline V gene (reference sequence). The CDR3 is CAWSVLPGIEQYF. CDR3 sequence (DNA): TGTGCCTGGAGTGTACTCCCGGGGATCGAGCAGTACTTC.

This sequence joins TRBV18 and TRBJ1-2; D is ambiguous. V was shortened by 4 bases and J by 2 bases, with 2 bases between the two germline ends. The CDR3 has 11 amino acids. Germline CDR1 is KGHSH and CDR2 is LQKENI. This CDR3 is CASSLNYGYTF. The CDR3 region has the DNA TGTGCCAGCTCACTAAACTATGGCTACACCTTC.

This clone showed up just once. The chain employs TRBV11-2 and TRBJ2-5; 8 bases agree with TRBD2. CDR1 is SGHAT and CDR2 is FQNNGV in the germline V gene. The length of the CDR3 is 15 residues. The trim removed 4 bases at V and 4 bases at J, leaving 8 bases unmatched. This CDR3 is CASSSDGLARETQYF. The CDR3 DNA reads TGTGCCAGCAGCTCAGACGGACTAGCTCGAGAGACCCAGTACTTC.

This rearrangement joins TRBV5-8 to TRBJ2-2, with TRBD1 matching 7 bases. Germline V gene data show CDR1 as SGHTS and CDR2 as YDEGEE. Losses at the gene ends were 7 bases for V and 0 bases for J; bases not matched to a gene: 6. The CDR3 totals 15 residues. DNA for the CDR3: TGTGCCAGCTACAAACAGGGGTCGAACACCGGGGAGCTGTTTTTT. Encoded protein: CASYKQGSNTGELFF.

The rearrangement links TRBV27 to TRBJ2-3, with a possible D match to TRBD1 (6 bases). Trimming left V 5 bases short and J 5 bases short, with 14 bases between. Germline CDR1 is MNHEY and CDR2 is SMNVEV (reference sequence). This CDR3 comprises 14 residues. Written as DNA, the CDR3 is TGTGCCAGCAGTCCGGGGACCAGGGGAGATACGCAGTATTTT. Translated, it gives CASSPGTRGDTQYF.

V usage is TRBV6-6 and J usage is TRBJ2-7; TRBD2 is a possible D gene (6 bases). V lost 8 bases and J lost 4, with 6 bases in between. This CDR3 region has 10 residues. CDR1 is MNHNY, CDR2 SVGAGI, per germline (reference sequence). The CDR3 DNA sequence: TGTGCCAGCGGGGGGTACGAGCAGTACTTC. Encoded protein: CASGGYEQYF.

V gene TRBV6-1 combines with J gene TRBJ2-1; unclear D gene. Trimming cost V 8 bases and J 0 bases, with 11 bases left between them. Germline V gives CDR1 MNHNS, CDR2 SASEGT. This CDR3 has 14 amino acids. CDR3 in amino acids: CASARESSYNEQFF. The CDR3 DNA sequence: TGTGCCAGCGCGCGCGAGAGCTCCTACAATGAGCAGTTCTTC.

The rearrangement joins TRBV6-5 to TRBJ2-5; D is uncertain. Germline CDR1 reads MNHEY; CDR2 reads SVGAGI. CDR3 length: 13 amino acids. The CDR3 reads CGSRRVAQETQYF. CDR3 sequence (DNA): TGTGGGTCGCGACGGGTGGCCCAAGAGACCCAGTACTTC.

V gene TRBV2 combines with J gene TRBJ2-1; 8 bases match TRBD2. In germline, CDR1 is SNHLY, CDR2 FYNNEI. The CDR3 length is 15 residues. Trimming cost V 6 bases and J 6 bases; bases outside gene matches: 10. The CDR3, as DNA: TGTGCCAGCAGACTACTAGCGGCCTCCGCCAATGAGCAGTTCTTC. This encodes CASRLLAASANEQFF.

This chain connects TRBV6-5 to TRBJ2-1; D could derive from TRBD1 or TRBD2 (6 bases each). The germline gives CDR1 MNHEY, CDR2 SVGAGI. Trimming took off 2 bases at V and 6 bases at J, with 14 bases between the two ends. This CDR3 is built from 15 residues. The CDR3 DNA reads TGTGCCAGCAGTTACAGGGGGGAGAGGGGCAATGAGCAGTTCTTC. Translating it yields CASSYRGERGNEQFF.

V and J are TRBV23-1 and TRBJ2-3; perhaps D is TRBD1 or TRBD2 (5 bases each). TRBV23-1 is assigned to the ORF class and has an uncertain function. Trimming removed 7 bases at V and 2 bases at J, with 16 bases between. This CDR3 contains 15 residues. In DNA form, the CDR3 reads TGCGCCAGCATCTCTAAAGAGGGGTCCACAGATACGCAGTATTTT. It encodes CASISKEGSTDTQYF.

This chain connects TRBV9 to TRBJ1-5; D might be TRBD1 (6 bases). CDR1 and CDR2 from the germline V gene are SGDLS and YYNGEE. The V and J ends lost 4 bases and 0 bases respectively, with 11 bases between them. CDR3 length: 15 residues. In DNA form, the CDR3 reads TGTGCCAGCAGCTTACAGGGTTATAGCAATCAGCCCCAGCATTTT. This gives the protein CASSLQGYSNQPQHF.

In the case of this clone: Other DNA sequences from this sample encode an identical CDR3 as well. In nucleotides, the CDR3 is TGTGCCAGCAGCTTCGACCCGAACACTGAAGCTTTCTTT. It is translated as CASSFDPNTEAFF. The chain combines TRBV7-9 with TRBJ1-1; no clear D gene. Germline CDR1 SEHNR, CDR2 FQNEAQ (reference sequence). V shed 3 bases and J shed 1 base, with 6 bases lying between them. This CDR3 region has 13 residues.

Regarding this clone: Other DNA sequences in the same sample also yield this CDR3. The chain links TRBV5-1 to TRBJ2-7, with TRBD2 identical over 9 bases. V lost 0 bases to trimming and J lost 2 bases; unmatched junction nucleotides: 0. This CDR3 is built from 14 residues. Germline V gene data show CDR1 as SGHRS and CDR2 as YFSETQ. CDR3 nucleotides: TGCGCCAGCAGCTTGGGCGGGAGGGCCTACGAGCAGTACTTC. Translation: CASSLGGRAYEQYF.

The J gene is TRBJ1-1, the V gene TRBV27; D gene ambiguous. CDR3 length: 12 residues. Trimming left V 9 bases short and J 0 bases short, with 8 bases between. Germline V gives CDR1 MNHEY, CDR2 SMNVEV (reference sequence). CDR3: CASLGVNTEAFF. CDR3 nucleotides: TGTGCCAGTCTCGGAGTGAACACTGAAGCTTTCTTT.

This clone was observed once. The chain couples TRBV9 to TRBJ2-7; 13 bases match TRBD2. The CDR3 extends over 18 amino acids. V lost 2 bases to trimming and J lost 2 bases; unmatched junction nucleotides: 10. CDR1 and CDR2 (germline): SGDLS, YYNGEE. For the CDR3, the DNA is TGTGCCAGCAGCGTCGGACTAGCGGGAGAGGGGGTCCCCTACGAGCAGTACTTC. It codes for CASSVGLAGEGVPYEQYF.

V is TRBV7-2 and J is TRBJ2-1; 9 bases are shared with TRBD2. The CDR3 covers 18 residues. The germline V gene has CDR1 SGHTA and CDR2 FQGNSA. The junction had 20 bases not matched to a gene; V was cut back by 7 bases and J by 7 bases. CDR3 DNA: TGTGCCAGCACCATCATTGGTAGGGGGCTAGCGGGGAGGAATGAGCAGTTCTTC. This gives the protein CASTIIGRGLAGRNEQFF.

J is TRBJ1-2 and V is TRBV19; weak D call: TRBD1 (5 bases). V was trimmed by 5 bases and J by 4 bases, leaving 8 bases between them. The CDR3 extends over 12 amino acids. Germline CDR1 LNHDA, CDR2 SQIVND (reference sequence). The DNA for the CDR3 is TGTGCCAGTAGTGACAGAATCTATGGCTACACCTTC. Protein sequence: CASSDRIYGYTF.

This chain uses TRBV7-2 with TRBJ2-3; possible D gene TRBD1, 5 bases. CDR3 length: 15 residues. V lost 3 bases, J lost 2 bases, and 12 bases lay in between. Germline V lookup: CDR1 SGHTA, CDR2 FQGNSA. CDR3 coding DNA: TGTGCCAGCAGCTTGATCCTACAGGACACAGATACGCAGTATTTT. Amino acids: CASSLILQDTDTQYF.